Listed below are T cell receptor beta chains from one sample, sequenced in a study of blood T cells in healthy people across ages. TCRdb re-called the 5' RACE reads with MiXCR, one entry per CDR3 protein. This table has nearly 800,000 distinct CDR3 sequences, around 25% appearing once. The same data also contributed to another study, on T cells of mothers and their children.

Sequenced material: blood. Source of these receptors: a boy younger than 18 in good health. CDR3s include the opening cysteine and the closing phenylalanine or tryptophan. The D gene is left open where the match is weak. Clone size appears in some rows only: once, few, many, or a class for an expanded clone.

j_gene | abundance | v_gene | d_gene | CDR3nt | CDR3aa
TRBJ2-2 | - | TRBV9 | TRBD2 | TGTGCCAGCAGCGTAGCGTCTAGCGGGGCACTGGGCACCGGGGAGCTGTTTTTT | CASSVASSGALGTGELFF
TRBJ1-2 | few | TRBV6-1 | - | TGTGCCAGCAGTGAATTTCAGGTGGTGGATGGCTACACCTTC | CASSEFQVVDGYTF
TRBJ2-5 | many | TRBV27 | TRBD1 | TGTGCCAGCAGTTCCCGGGACAGCCTTGGGGAGACCCAGTACTTC | CASSSRDSLGETQYF
TRBJ2-1 | - | TRBV30 | TRBD2 | TGTGCCTGGAGTCTCGGGGGGGGCAATGAGCAGTTCTTC | CAWSLGGGNEQFF
TRBJ1-4 | few | TRBV7-9 | - | TGTGCCAGCAGCGCGGCCGGGACCTCTAATGAAAAACTGTTTTTT | CASSAAGTSNEKLFF
TRBJ2-5 | - | TRBV3-1 | TRBD2 | TGTGCCAGTACCGAAGCCCGGGGGACTAGTCGAGAGCAGTACTTC | CASTEARGTSREQYF
TRBJ1-4 | few | TRBV29-1 | - | TGCAGCGTTGTATTCGCAACTAATGAAAAACTGTTTTTT | CSVVFATNEKLFF
TRBJ1-2 | many | TRBV3-1 | - | TGTGCCAGCAGACCAAGCTCAGGAGGCTACACCTTC | CASRPSSGGYTF
TRBJ1-6 | - | TRBV19 | - | TGTGCCAGTAGTATTGCCCAAGGAGGCTATAATTCACCCCTCCACTTT | CASSIAQGGYNSPLHF
TRBJ2-4 | - | TRBV28 | - | TGTGCCAGCAGCGAAGCTCTAGCCAAAAACATTCAGTACTTC | CASSEALAKNIQYF
TRBJ2-5 | few | TRBV12-3/TRBV12-4 | TRBD1 | TGTGCCAGCAGTCCCACAGGGGTTGGACAAGAGACCCAGTACTTC | CASSPTGVGQETQYF
TRBJ2-3 | - | TRBV24-1 | - | TGTGCCACCAGTGATACCTTCGGGGGAAGCACAGATACGCAGTATTTT | CATSDTFGGSTDTQYF
TRBJ2-3 | - | TRBV5-4 | TRBD1 | TGTGCCAGCAGCTTGGATCTAGGGGACAGGGTGTATTTT | CASSLDLGDRVYF
TRBJ2-7 | - | TRBV5-5 | - | TGTGCCAGCAGCTCAGAAGACTACGAGCAGTACTTC | CASSSEDYEQYF
TRBJ1-3 | - | TRBV7-9 | - | TGTGCCAGCAGCTTAGGACCCGCGGACTCTGGAAACACCATATATTTT | CASSLGPADSGNTIYF
TRBJ1-4 | - | TRBV28 | - | TGTGCCAGCAGTACTAAGGCGCCCCAAGTTCAACTGTTTTTT | CASSTKAPQVQLFF
TRBJ2-1 | - | TRBV20-1 | TRBD1 | TGCAGTGCTGGCCGGGACAGGGGAATCTACAATGAGCAGTTCTTC | CSAGRDRGIYNEQFF
TRBJ2-7 | - | TRBV10-3 | TRBD1 | TGTGCCATCAGTGAGAGGACAGGGGTTTCCTACGAGCAGTACTTC | CAISERTGVSYEQYF
TRBJ2-5 | - | TRBV4-1 | - | TGCGCCAGCAGCCACGTATCTGGTGGGAGTGGCCAAGAGACCCAGTACTTC | CASSHVSGGSGQETQYF
TRBJ1-2 | few | TRBV28 | - | TGTGCCAGCAGCTACGAGACAGTCCTCTATGGCTACACCTTC | CASSYETVLYGYTF
TRBJ1-6 | few | TRBV20-1 | TRBD1 | TGCAGTGCTAGCCCCGGACAGGGCTCCTATAATTCACCCCTCCACTTT | CSASPGQGSYNSPLHF
TRBJ2-7 | few | TRBV6-5 | TRBD1 | TGTGCCAGCAGAGAGGACAGGGGTTACGAGCAGTACTTC | CASREDRGYEQYF
TRBJ2-7 | - | TRBV5-4 | TRBD1 | TGTGCCAGCAGCTTGTCGGAACAGGGGTTTTCCTACGAGCAGTACTTC | CASSLSEQGFSYEQYF
TRBJ1-1 | - | TRBV20-1 | - | TGCAGTGCTGGAGGTAACACTGAAGCTTTCTTT | CSAGGNTEAFF
TRBJ1-1 | few | TRBV7-9 | - | TGTGCCAGCAGCTTTTTGAGGGGTACTGAAGCTTTCTTT | CASSFLRGTEAFF
TRBJ1-4 | few | TRBV29-1 | - | TGCAGCGTAACTTCCGGGAGAAGGGCCGATGAAAAACTGTTTTTT | CSVTSGRRADEKLFF
TRBJ1-2 | few | TRBV29-1 | - | TGCAGCGCCGACGCTAACTATGGCTACACCTTC | CSADANYGYTF
TRBJ2-7 | few | TRBV14 | - | TGTGCCAGCAGCCCGTTCCACGAGCAGTACTTC | CASSPFHEQYF
TRBJ2-7 | - | TRBV7-9 | TRBD1 | TGTGCCAGCAGCTTATCGAAGGGACAGAACTACGAGCAGTACTTC | CASSLSKGQNYEQYF
TRBJ2-7 | few | TRBV7-9 | TRBD1 | TGTGCCAGCAGCTCCGGACAGGGAGGCGAGCAGTACTTC | CASSSGQGGEQYF
TRBJ2-6 | few | TRBV29-1 | TRBD2 | TGCAGCGTTGAGTCGGGGGGCTCTGGGGCCAACGTCCTGACTTTC | CSVESGGSGANVLTF
TRBJ2-3 | - | TRBV5-1 | TRBD1 | TGCGCCAGCAGTAAACCACAGGGGAGTATAGATACGCAGTATTTT | CASSKPQGSIDTQYF
TRBJ2-3 | few | TRBV20-1 | - | TGCAGTGCTAGGACAGGGACTAGCACAGATACGCAGTATTTT | CSARTGTSTDTQYF
TRBJ2-5 | few | TRBV5-1 | TRBD1 | TGCGCCAGCAGCGCAGGGACAGGGGGTTCGGCCCAGTACTTC | CASSAGTGGSAQYF
TRBJ1-2 | few | TRBV19 | TRBD1 | TGTGCCAGTAGTGTCACAGGGGGGTCCTATGGCTACACCTTC | CASSVTGGSYGYTF
TRBJ2-3 | few | TRBV12-3/TRBV12-4 | TRBD2 | TGTGCCAGCAGTACGGGACTAGCGGGAACAATTAGCGCAGATACGCAGTATTTT | CASSTGLAGTISADTQYF
TRBJ2-7 | few | TRBV6-5 | - | TGTGCCAGCGCAACTGAGGGCTCCTACGAGCAGTACTTC | CASATEGSYEQYF
TRBJ1-2 | - | TRBV2 | TRBD1 | TGTGCCAGCACAGGGGGTTTTGGCTATGGCTACACCTTC | CASTGGFGYGYTF
TRBJ1-1 | - | TRBV7-3 | - | TGTGCCAGCAGCTTAATTGCACAGGGTTACACTGAAGCTTTCTTT | CASSLIAQGYTEAFF
TRBJ2-7 | many | TRBV7-9 | TRBD2 | TGTGCCAGCAGCTCCGTTGGACTAGCTGGTGACGAGCAGTACTTC | CASSSVGLAGDEQYF
TRBJ2-7 | - | TRBV7-2 | - | TGTGCCAGCAGCAGTGGCGGGCAATCCTACGAGCAGTACTTC | CASSSGGQSYEQYF
TRBJ2-1 | many | TRBV4-3 | TRBD2 | TGCGCCAGCAGCCAAGACTGGACTAGCGGGGCGAGGAATGAGCAGTTCTTC | CASSQDWTSGARNEQFF
TRBJ2-2 | - | TRBV4-3 | TRBD1 | TGCGCCAGCAGCCAGGACAGGACCAGTAGTACCACCGGGGAGCTGTTTTTT | CASSQDRTSSTTGELFF
TRBJ2-7 | - | TRBV5-1 | TRBD1 | TGCGCCAGCTACCCGGCCCCGGGACAGCGCTTGGGAGAGCAGTACTTC | CASYPAPGQRLGEQYF
TRBJ1-6 | few | TRBV4-3 | - | TGCGCCAGCAGCCAAGATGTGATGGGCTCCTATAATTCACCCCTCCACTTT | CASSQDVMGSYNSPLHF
TRBJ1-3 | - | TRBV7-2 | - | TGTGCCAGCAGCTTGAGAGAGGGCTCTGGAAACACCATATATTTT | CASSLREGSGNTIYF
TRBJ1-4 | few | TRBV11-2 | - | TGTGCCAGCAGCTTAGAAGCCGGGAGTTTATTGGGACCTAATGAAAAACTGTTTTTT | CASSLEAGSLLGPNEKLFF
TRBJ1-1 | many | TRBV18 | - | TGTGCCAGCTCATCAACTGAAGCTTTCTTT | CASSSTEAFF
TRBJ2-5 | - | TRBV7-9 | - | TGTGCCAGCAGCGACACCGGCGCCCTTGAGGCCGAGACCCAGTACTTC | CASSDTGALEAETQYF
TRBJ2-7 | few | TRBV25-1 | TRBD1 | TGTGCCAGCAAAGACAGGGGTTCCTACGAGCAGTACTTC | CASKDRGSYEQYF
TRBJ1-4 | many | TRBV20-1 | - | TGCAGTGCTAGAGTGTTACCAAATGAAAAACTGTTTTTT | CSARVLPNEKLFF
TRBJ2-3 | few | TRBV29-1 | - | TGCAGCGTTGAAGGATTCCACACAGATACGCAGTATTTT | CSVEGFHTDTQYF
TRBJ2-6 | - | TRBV25-1 | - | TGTGCCAGCAGCTCCCACTCTGGGGCCAACGTCCTGACTTTC | CASSSHSGANVLTF